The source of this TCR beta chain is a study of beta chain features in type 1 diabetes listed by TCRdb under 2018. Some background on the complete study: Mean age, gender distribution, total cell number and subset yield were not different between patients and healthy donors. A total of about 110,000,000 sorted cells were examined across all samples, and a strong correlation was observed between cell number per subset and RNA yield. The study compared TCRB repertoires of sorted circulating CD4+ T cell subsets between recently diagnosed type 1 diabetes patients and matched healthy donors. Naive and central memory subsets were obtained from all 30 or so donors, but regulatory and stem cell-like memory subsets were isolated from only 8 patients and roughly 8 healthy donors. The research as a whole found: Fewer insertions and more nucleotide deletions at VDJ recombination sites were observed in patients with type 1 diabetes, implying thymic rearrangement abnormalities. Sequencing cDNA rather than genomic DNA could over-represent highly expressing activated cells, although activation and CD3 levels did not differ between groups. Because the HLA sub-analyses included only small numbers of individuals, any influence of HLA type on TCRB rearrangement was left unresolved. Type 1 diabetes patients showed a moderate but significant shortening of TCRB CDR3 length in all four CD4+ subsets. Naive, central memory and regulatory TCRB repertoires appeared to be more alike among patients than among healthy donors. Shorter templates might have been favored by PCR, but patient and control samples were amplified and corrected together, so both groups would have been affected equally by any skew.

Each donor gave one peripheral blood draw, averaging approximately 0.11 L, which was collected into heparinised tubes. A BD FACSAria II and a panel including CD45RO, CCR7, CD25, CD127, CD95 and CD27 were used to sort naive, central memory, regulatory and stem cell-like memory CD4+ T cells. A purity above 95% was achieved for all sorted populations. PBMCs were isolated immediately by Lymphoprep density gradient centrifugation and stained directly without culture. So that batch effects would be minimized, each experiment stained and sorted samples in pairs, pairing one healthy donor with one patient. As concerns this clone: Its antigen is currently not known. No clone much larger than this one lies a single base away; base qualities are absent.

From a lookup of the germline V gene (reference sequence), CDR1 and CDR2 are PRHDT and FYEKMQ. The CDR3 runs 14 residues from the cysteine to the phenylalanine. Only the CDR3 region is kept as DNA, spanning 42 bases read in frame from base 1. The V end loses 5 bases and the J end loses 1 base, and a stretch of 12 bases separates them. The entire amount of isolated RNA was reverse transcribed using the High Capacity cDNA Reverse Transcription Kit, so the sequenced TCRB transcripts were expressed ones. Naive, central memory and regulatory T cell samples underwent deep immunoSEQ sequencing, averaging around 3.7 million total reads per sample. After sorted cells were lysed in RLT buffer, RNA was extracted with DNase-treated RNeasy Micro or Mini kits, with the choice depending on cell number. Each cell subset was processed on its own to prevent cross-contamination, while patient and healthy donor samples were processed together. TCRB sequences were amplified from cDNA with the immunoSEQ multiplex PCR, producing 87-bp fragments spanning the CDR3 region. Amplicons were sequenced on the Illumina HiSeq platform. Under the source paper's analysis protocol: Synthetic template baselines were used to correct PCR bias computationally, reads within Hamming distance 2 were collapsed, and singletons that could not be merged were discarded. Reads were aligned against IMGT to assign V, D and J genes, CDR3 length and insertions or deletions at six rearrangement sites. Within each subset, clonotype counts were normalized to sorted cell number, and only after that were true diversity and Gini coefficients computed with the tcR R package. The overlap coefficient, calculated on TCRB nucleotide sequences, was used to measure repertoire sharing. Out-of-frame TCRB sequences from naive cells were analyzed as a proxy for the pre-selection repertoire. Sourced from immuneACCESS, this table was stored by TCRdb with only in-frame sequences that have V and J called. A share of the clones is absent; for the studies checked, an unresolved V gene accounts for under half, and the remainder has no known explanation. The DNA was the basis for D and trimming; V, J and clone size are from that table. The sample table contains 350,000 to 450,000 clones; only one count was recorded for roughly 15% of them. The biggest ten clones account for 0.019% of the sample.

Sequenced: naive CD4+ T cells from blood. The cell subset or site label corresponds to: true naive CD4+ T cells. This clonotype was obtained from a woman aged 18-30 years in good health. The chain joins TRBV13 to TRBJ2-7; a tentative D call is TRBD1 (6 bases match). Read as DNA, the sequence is TGTGCCAGCAGCACGCGGACAGTTTCCTACGAGCAGTACTTC. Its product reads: CASSTRTVSYEQYF.